This paragraph reports one T cell receptor (beta chain). The CDR3 sequence is 15 residues long. This sample was taken from a study of monozygotic twins with inflammatory bowel disease. A template switching step added UMIs, each with a 6-nucleotide sample barcode. No DNA is given; TCRdb re-called the 5' RACE reads and lists each CDR3 protein once. There are about 200,000 distinct CDR3 sequences in the sample, with around 7.6% held by the top ten. Sequences were obtained from blood. The TCR originated in a human donor with ulcerative colitis or Crohn's disease, or a healthy co-twin of an affected twin (not recorded which). The chain carries TRBV12-3 or TRBV12-4 and TRBJ2-7; TCRdb reports TRBD2, a call that lacks DNA to check it against. CDR3: CASSARSGGAYEQYF.